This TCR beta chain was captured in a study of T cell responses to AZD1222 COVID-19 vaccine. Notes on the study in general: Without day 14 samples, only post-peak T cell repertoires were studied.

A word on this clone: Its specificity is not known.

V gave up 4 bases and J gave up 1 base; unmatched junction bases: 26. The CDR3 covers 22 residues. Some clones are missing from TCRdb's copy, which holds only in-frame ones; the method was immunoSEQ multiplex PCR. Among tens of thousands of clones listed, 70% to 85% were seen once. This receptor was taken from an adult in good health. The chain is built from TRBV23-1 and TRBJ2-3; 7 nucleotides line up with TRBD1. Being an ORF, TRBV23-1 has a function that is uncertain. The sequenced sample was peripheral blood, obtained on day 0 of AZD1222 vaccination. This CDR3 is CASSLNSSNSGQPKVRTDTQYF. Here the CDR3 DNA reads TGCGCCAGCAGTCTAAACTCCAGCAATTCGGGACAGCCCAAGGTTCGCACAGATACGCAGTATTTT.